Given below is one T cell receptor beta chain in context. The germline V gene has CDR1 SGHAT and CDR2 FQNNGV. The CDR3 totals 15 residues. V dropped 4 bases and J dropped 2 bases, with 12 bases sitting between them. The protocol was immunoSEQ multiplex PCR, while the TCRdb copy is restricted to in-frame clones and leaves out a portion. This table has 400,000 or so clones, approximately 91% appearing once. Treatment denoted: roughly 18 received Ad26.COV2.S at low or high dose, single or two shots; 5 received placebo; per-sample allocation not given. Collection of samples fell on day 63 after the first vaccine or placebo injection. The data derive from a study of Ad26.COV2.S vaccination and SARS-CoV-2 variants.

The TCR originated in a person between 18 and 65 years old who received the Ad26.COV2.S COVID-19 vaccine or a placebo. Sequences were derived from peripheral blood, sampled in a trial of Ad26.COV2.S vaccine versus placebo. The chain has TRBV11-2 and TRBJ2-1; D is perhaps TRBD1 or TRBD2 (5 bases each). The CDR3 loop is CASSWGADTYNEQFF. The DNA of the CDR3 is TGTGCCAGCAGCTGGGGAGCGGACACCTACAATGAGCAGTTCTTC.